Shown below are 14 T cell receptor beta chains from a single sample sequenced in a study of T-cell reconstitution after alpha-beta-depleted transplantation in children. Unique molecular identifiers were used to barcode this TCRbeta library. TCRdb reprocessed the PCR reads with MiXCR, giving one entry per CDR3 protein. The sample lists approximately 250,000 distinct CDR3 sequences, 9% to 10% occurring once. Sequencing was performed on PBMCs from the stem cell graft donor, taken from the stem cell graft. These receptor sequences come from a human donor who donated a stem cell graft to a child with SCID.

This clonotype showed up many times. CDR3 amino acids: CASKVGLSGGYTF. The DNA for the CDR3 is TGTGCCAGCAAGGTGGGCCTCTCGGGCGGCTACACCTTC. This chain joins TRBV6-6 and TRBJ1-2; D call uncertain. Germline V gene data show CDR1 as MNHNY and CDR2 as SVGAGI (reference sequence). This CDR3 contains 13 residues. V lost 7 bases and J 8 bases, leaving 17 bases between the germline ends.

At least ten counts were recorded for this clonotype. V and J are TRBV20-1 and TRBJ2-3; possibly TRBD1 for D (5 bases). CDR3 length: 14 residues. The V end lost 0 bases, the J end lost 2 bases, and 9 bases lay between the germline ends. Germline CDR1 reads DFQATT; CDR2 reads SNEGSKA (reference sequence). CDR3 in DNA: TGCAGTGCTAGAGATCAGGGAACCACAGATACGCAGTATTTT. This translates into CSARDQGTTDTQYF.

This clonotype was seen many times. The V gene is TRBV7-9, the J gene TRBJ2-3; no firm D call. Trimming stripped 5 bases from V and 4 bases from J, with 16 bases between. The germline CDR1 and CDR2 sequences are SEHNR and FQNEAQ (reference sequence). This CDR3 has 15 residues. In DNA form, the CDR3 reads TGTGCCAGCAGCCCCGTCCGTGACACCCCAGATACGCAGTATTTT. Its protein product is CASSPVRDTPDTQYF.

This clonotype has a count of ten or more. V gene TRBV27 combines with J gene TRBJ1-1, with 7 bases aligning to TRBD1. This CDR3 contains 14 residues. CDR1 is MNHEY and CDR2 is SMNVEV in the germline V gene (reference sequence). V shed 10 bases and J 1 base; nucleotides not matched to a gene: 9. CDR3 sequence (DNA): TGTGCCACCTCCGCCCAGGGGGGGAACACTGAAGCTTTCTTT. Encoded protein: CATSAQGGNTEAFF.

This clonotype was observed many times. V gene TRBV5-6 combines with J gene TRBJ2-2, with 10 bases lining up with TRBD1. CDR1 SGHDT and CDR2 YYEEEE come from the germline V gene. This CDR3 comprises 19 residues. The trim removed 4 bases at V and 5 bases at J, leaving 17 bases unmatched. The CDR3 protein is CASSTSAWRGQGQTGELFF. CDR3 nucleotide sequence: TGTGCCAGCAGCACATCGGCGTGGAGGGGACAGGGGCAAACCGGGGAGCTGTTTTTT.

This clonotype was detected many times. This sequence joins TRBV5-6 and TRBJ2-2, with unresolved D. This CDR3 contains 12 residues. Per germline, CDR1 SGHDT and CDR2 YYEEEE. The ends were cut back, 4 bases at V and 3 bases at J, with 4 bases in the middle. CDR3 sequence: CASSRHTGELFF. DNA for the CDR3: TGTGCCAGCAGCAGGCACACCGGGGAGCTGTTTTTT. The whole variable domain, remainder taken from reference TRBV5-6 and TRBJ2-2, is DAGVTQSPTHLIKTRGQQVTLRCSPKSGHDTVSWYQQALGQGPQFIFQYYEEEERQRGNFPDRFSGHQFPNYSSELNVNALLLGDSALYLCASSRHTGELFFGEGSRLTVL.

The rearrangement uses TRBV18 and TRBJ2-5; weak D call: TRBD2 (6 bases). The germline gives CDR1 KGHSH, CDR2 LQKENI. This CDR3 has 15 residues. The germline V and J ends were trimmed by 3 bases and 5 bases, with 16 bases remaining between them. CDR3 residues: CASSPQAGKWETQYF. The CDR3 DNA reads TGTGCCAGCTCACCCCAGGCGGGAAAGTGGGAGACCCAGTACTTC.

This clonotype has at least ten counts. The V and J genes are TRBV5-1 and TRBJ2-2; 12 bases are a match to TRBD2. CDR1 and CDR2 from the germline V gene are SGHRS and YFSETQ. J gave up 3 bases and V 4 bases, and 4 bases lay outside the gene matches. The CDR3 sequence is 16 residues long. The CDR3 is CASSVRTSGDTGELFF. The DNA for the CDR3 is TGCGCCAGCAGCGTAAGGACTAGCGGGGACACCGGGGAGCTGTTTTTT.

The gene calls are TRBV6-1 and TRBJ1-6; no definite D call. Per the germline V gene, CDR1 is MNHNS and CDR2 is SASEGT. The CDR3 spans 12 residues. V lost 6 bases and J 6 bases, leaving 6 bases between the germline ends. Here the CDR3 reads CASRQVNSPLHF. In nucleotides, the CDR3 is TGTGCCAGCAGACAAGTTAATTCACCCCTCCACTTT.

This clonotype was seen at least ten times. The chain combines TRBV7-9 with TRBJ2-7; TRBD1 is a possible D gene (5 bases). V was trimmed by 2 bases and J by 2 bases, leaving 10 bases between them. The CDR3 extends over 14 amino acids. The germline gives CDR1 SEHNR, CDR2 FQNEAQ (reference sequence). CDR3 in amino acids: CASSLQGGAYEQYF. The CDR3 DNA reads TGTGCCAGCAGCTTACAGGGTGGGGCCTACGAGCAGTACTTC.

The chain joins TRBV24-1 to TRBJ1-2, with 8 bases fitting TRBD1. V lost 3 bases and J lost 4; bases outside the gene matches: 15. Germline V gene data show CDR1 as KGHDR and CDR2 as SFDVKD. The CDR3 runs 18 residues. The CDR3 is CATSDPLSDRVNFYGYTF. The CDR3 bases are TGTGCCACCAGTGATCCACTCTCGGACAGGGTGAACTTCTATGGCTACACCTTC.

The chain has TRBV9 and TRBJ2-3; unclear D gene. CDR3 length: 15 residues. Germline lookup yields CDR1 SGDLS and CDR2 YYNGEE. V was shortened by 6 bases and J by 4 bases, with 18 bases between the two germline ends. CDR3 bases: TGTGCCAGCAATTACGGGCCCCAGGACCCAGATACGCAGTATTTT. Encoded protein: CASNYGPQDPDTQYF. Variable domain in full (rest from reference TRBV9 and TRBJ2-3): DSGVTQTPKHLITATGQRVTLRCSPRSGDLSVYWYQQSLDQGLQFLIQYYNGEERAKGNILERFSAQQFPDLHSELNLSSLELGDSALYFCASNYGPQDPDTQYFGPGTRLTVL.

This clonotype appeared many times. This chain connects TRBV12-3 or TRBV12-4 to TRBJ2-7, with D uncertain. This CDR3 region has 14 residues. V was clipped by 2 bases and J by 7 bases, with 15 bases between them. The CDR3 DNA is TGTGCCAGCAGTTTAATTCCCAGCCGAGTGGAGCAGTACTTC. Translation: CASSLIPSRVEQYF.

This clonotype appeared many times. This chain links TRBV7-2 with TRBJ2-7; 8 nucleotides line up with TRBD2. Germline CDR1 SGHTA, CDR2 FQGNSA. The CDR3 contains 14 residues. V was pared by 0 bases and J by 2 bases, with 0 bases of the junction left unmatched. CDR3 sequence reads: CASSLAAGAYEQYF. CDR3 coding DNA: TGTGCCAGCAGCTTAGCAGCGGGGGCCTACGAGCAGTACTTC.